These 13 T cell receptor beta chains originate from one sample sequenced in a study of Ad26.COV2.S vaccination and SARS-CoV-2 variants. Treatment given: some 20 received Ad26.COV2.S at low or high dose, single or two shots; roughly 5 received placebo; per-sample allocation not given. The study sampled participants on day 63 after the first vaccine or placebo injection. Generated by immunoSEQ multiplex PCR, the TCRdb table keeps only in-frame clones and is missing some. The sample yields 400,000 to 450,000 clones, roughly 90% seen once. Material: peripheral blood, obtained in a trial of Ad26.COV2.S vaccine versus placebo. Receptors originate from a person aged 18-60 years who received the Ad26.COV2.S COVID-19 vaccine or a placebo.

This chain links TRBV19 with TRBJ2-1; 9 bases line up with TRBD2. The germline CDR1 and CDR2 sequences are LNHDA and SQIVND (reference sequence). The junction had 4 bases not matched to a gene; V was cut back by 5 bases and J by 5 bases. The CDR3 totals 14 residues. The CDR3 DNA reads TGTGCCAGTAGTCGACTAGCGGAGGACAATGAGCAGTTCTTC. It is translated as CASSRLAEDNEQFF.

The genes are TRBV10-1 and TRBJ1-1; D might be TRBD1 (5 bases). V lost 7 bases and J lost 1, with 7 bases in between. The CDR3 has 12 residues. Germline lookup yields CDR1 WNHNN and CDR2 SYGVQD (reference sequence). The CDR3 protein is CASNGGNTEAFF. In nucleotides, the CDR3 is TGCGCCAGCAATGGGGGGAACACTGAAGCTTTCTTT.

The V gene is TRBV7-9, the J gene TRBJ1-4; no reliable D call. Germline CDR1 is SEHNR and CDR2 is FQNEAQ (reference sequence). CDR3 size: 16 residues. Trimming pared 2 bases from V and 7 bases from J, leaving 17 bases between. Written as DNA, the CDR3 is TGTGCCAGCAGCTTAAGGTTCGGGGTGGACGGTGAAAAACTGTTTTTT. It codes for CASSLRFGVDGEKLFF.

The chain couples TRBV6-1 to TRBJ2-1, with TRBD1 identical over 9 bases. Unmatched junction bases numbered 7, after V lost 4 bases and J lost 3 bases. The CDR3 extends over 16 amino acids. Germline lookup yields CDR1 MNHNS and CDR2 SASEGT. The CDR3 nucleotides are TGTGCCAGCAGTGGCAACACGGGACAGGGCTACAATGAGCAGTTCTTC. Protein product: CASSGNTGQGYNEQFF.

This chain uses TRBV6-2 or TRBV6-3 with TRBJ2-1; TRBD2 is a possible D gene (6 bases). The CDR3 is 15 residues long. Germline values: CDR1 MNHEY, CDR2 SVGEGT. With 2 bases removed from V and 1 base from J, the gap between germline ends came to 9 bases. The CDR3 region has the DNA TGTGCCAGCAGTTACGACGGGAGATCCTACAATGAGCAGTTCTTC. It codes for CASSYDGRSYNEQFF.

This clone was detected once. The genes are TRBV11-3 and TRBJ2-3, with 13 bases lining up with TRBD2. The V segment lost 5 bases and the J segment 5 bases; nucleotides outside the gene matches: 7. The CDR3 spans 16 residues. Germline lookup yields CDR1 SGHNT and CDR2 YENEEA. The CDR3 nucleotides are TGTGCCAGCAGCCCAGGACTAGCGGGAGTGGTAGATACGCAGTATTTT. The encoded protein is CASSPGLAGVVDTQYF.

The rearrangement uses TRBV5-1 and TRBJ1-3; a weak D match, TRBD1 (5 bases). Trimming removed 0 bases from V and 2 bases from J, with 15 bases in between. This CDR3 region has 17 residues. The V gene's germline CDR1 is SGHRS and CDR2 YFSETQ. The CDR3 protein is CASSLGVPGGTGNTIYF. The CDR3 DNA reads TGCGCCAGCAGCTTGGGAGTTCCCGGGGGAACTGGAAACACCATATATTTT. Drawing the rest from reference TRBV5-1 and TRBJ1-3, the complete variable domain is KAGVTQTPRYLIKTRGQQVTLSCSPISGHRSVSWYQQTPGQGLQFLFEYFSETQRNKGNFPGRFSGRQFSNSRSEMNVSTLELGDSALYLCASSLGVPGGTGNTIYFGEGSWLTVV.

Remarks on this clone: Other DNA sequences from this sample encode an identical CDR3 as well. V usage is TRBV7-2 and J usage is TRBJ2-5, with D possibly matching TRBD1 (6 bases). V lost 0 bases, J lost 5 bases, and 7 bases lay in between. Germline-derived CDR1 and CDR2 are SGHTA and FQGNSA. This CDR3 has 13 residues. The CDR3 is CASSLAGAETQYF. CDR3 bases: TGTGCCAGCAGCTTAGCGGGGGCCGAGACCCAGTACTTC.

V gene TRBV4-3 combines with J gene TRBJ2-1; perhaps TRBD2 as D (6 bases). Germline V lookup: CDR1 LGHNA, CDR2 YSLEER. The CDR3 has 15 residues. V shed 0 bases and J shed 4 bases, with 10 bases lying between them. This chain's CDR3 is CASSQELGTYNEQFF. CDR3 nucleotides: TGCGCCAGCAGCCAAGAATTAGGGACTTACAATGAGCAGTTCTTC.

The CDR3 nucleotides are TGTGCCAGCTCACCCGGCAATACCTACGAGCAGTACTTC. The encoded protein is CASSPGNTYEQYF. V gene TRBV18 combines with J gene TRBJ2-7; D is uncertain. CDR1 and CDR2 from the germline V gene are KGHSH and LQKENI. V was cut by 3 bases and J by 2 bases, with 8 bases left in between. The CDR3 spans 13 residues.

This chain connects TRBV30 to TRBJ1-4; TRBD1 agrees at 9 bases. The CDR3 covers 15 residues. CDR1 is GTSNPN and CDR2 is SVGIG in the germline V gene (reference sequence). V lost 1 base, J lost 8 bases, and 8 bases stayed unmatched. The CDR3 DNA reads TGTGCCTGGAGTGGGACAGGGGCCCTCCCCGAAAAACTGTTTTTT. This gives the protein CAWSGTGALPEKLFF.

Details on this clone: Other DNA sequences in the sample encode the same CDR3. The V and J genes are TRBV30 and TRBJ1-3; D unresolved. This CDR3 contains 11 residues. V was trimmed by 5 bases and J by 3 bases, leaving 5 bases between them. CDR1 and CDR2 from the germline V gene are GTSNPN and SVGIG (reference sequence). This CDR3 reads CAWSGGNTIYF. CDR3 nucleotide sequence: TGTGCCTGGTCCGGTGGAAACACCATATATTTT.

The V gene is TRBV21-1, the J gene TRBJ2-7; the table gives TRBD2 as D, unverified against the DNA. TRBV21-1 is tagged as a pseudogene. The CDR3 has 16 residues. The CDR3 sequence: CASSKVGLADSYEQYF. In nucleotides, the CDR3 is TGTGCCAGCAGCAAAGTAGGACTAGCCGATAGCTACGAGCAGTACTTC.